The TCR beta chain under discussion was sequenced for a study of blood T cells in healthy people across ages. Study results and limitations: Researchers said unsorted PBMCs prevented a conclusive naive versus antigen-experienced comparison.

Germline V gene sequence: CDR1 ENHRY, CDR2 SYGVKD. This CDR3 has 17 residues. Trimming left V 10 bases short and J 6 bases short, with 31 bases between. The draw of peripheral blood yielded ten milliliters from each donor. Isolation per sample recovered at least 6 million PBMCs. The authors ran a second PCR of about 7 to 11 cycles using a sample-barcoded 5' primer and a J-beta primer mix. Every cDNA was tagged by a template-switch adaptor with 12 random nucleotides. TCRdb redid the calling of the 5' RACE reads with MiXCR, one entry per CDR3 protein. The profile shows roughly 1.6 million distinct CDR3 sequences, about 31% of them singletons. With respect to this clonotype: What it recognizes is unknown.

The sample consisted of blood. The sequence was obtained from a woman between 25 and 40 years old in good health. The chain links TRBV10-3 to TRBJ2-7, with D tentatively TRBD2 (8 bases). Here the CDR3 reads CATEGGKGASGYGEQYF. The CDR3 DNA reads TGTGCCACGGAGGGAGGGAAGGGGGCTAGCGGGTATGGCGAGCAGTACTTC.